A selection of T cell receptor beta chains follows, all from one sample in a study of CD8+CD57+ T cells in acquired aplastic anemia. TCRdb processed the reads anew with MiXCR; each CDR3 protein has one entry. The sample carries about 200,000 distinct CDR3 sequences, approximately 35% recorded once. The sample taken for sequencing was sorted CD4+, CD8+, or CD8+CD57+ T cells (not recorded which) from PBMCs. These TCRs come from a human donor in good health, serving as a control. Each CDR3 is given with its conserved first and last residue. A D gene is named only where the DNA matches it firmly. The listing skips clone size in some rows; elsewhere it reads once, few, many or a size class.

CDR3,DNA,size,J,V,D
CSASTLGGQGTEAFF,TGCAGTGCTAGTACCCTTGGGGGGCAGGGCACTGAAGCTTTCTTT,many,TRBJ1-1,TRBV20-1,NA
CSARDPRGGSTDTQYF,TGCAGTGCTAGAGATCCGAGGGGAGGGAGCACAGATACGCAGTATTTT,many,TRBJ2-3,TRBV20-1,TRBD2
CASSLEAGVMTQYF,TGTGCCAGCAGCTTAGAGGCAGGGGTAATGACCCAGTACTTC,many,TRBJ2-5,TRBV11-2,NA
CASSVEKTVANYGYTF,TGTGCCAGCAGTGTCGAAAAGACGGTAGCTAACTATGGCTACACCTTC,many,TRBJ1-2,TRBV2,NA
CASRGEVNTEAFF,TGTGCCAGTCGGGGCGAAGTGAACACTGAAGCTTTCTTT,few,TRBJ1-1,TRBV5-4,NA
CATSSTGEKLFF,TGTGCCACCAGTTCGACAGGTGAAAAACTGTTTTTT,NA,TRBJ1-4,TRBV24-1,NA
CASSVDTSNNQPQHF,TGTGCCAGCAGTGTTGATACAAGTAACAATCAGCCCCAGCATTTT,many,TRBJ1-5,TRBV2,NA
CASTFLGQTTMAFF,TGTGCCAGCACTTTCCTAGGGCAGACGACGATGGCTTTCTTT,NA,TRBJ1-1,TRBV7-2,NA
CSARPTYYDRAAANGKLFF,TGCAGTGCTAGACCAACTTACTACGACAGGGCTGCAGCTAATGGAAAACTGTTTTTT,NA,TRBJ1-4,TRBV20-1,TRBD1
CASSPYAPSGDQMPYEQYF,TGTGCCAGCAGTCCCTATGCCCCTAGCGGGGACCAGATGCCCTACGAGCAGTACTTC,many,TRBJ2-7,TRBV12-3/TRBV12-4,TRBD2
CASSPTQETQYF,TGTGCCAGCAGTCCAACTCAAGAGACCCAGTACTTC,NA,TRBJ2-5,TRBV6-2/TRBV6-3,NA
CASSDEGIYGYTF,TGCGCCAGCAGCGATGAGGGGATCTATGGCTACACCTTC,NA,TRBJ1-2,TRBV5-1,NA
CASGLGVRGTEAFF,TGTGCTAGTGGTTTAGGGGTTAGGGGCACTGAAGCTTTCTTT,few,TRBJ1-1,TRBV12-5,NA
CASSQVAGGAYEQYF,TGCGCCAGCAGCCAAGTGGCAGGGGGAGCCTACGAGCAGTACTTC,many,TRBJ2-7,TRBV4-1,TRBD1
CSGGTTRDSPLHF,TGCAGTGGAGGGACAACACGAGATTCACCCCTCCACTTT,NA,TRBJ1-6,TRBV20-1,NA
CATSRTVGQGAINGYTF,TGTGCCACCAGCAGAACCGTCGGACAGGGGGCAATCAATGGCTACACCTTC,many,TRBJ1-2,TRBV15,TRBD1
CASSLATQETQYF,TGTGCCAGTAGTCTAGCGACCCAAGAGACCCAGTACTTC,many,TRBJ2-5,TRBV19,NA
CASSISGLDNSPLHF,TGTGCCAGCAGCATCTCAGGGTTGGATAATTCACCCCTCCACTTT,NA,TRBJ1-6,TRBV5-4,NA
CASSSATGWDTEAFF,TGTGCCAGCAGTTCCGCGACAGGCTGGGACACTGAAGCTTTCTTT,NA,TRBJ1-1,TRBV25-1,NA
CATSDSYDKGETQYF,TGTGCCACCAGTGATTCTTACGATAAAGGAGAGACCCAGTACTTC,once,TRBJ2-5,TRBV24-1,NA
CASSVSSSGGSYGYTF,TGTGCCAGCAGCGTTAGCTCCTCCGGAGGGAGCTATGGCTACACCTTC,many,TRBJ1-2,TRBV9,NA
CSARLLRVSNTEAFF,TGCAGTGCTAGACTATTACGGGTATCGAACACTGAAGCTTTCTTT,many,TRBJ1-1,TRBV20-1,NA
CASSPAFWGRNTEAFF,TGTGCCAGCAGCCCCGCTTTTTGGGGGAGAAACACTGAAGCTTTCTTT,NA,TRBJ1-1,TRBV14,NA
CASSPGQENEKLFF,TGTGCCAGCAGCCCCGGACAGGAAAATGAAAAACTGTTTTTT,NA,TRBJ1-4,TRBV7-9,TRBD1
CATRTGDNQPQHF,TGTGCCACGCGGACAGGGGACAATCAGCCCCAGCATTTT,many,TRBJ1-5,TRBV6-1,TRBD1
CSVAPGQGTDTQYF,TGCAGCGTCGCCCCGGGACAGGGAACAGATACGCAGTATTTT,many,TRBJ2-3,TRBV29-1,TRBD1
CASSQSGTGYGYTF,TGCGCCAGCAGCCAGTCCGGGACAGGGTATGGCTACACCTTC,few,TRBJ1-2,TRBV4-1,TRBD1
CASSLETGGGRTQYF,TGTGCCAGCAGCCTTGAGACAGGGGGAGGGCGGACCCAGTACTTC,many,TRBJ2-5,TRBV11-2,TRBD1
CASSLVRGYEQFF,TGCGCCAGCAGCTTGGTGCGGGGCTATGAGCAGTTCTTC,NA,TRBJ2-1,TRBV5-1,NA
CASSLRGGMNTGELFF,TGCGCCAGCAGCTTGCGTGGGGGCATGAACACCGGGGAGCTGTTTTTT,NA,TRBJ2-2,TRBV5-1,NA
CSAKQGNEKLFF,TGCAGCGCCAAACAGGGGAATGAAAAACTGTTTTTT,NA,TRBJ1-4,TRBV29-1,TRBD1
CASSEFGRDYGYTF,TGTGCCAGCAGTGAATTCGGCAGAGACTATGGCTACACCTTC,many,TRBJ1-2,TRBV25-1,NA
CASSEALYGYTF,TGTGCCAGCAGTGAAGCGCTGTATGGCTACACCTTC,NA,TRBJ1-2,TRBV6-1,NA
CASSRQGSLNTEAFF,TGTGCCAGCAGCAGGCAGGGCAGTTTGAACACTGAAGCTTTCTTT,many,TRBJ1-1,TRBV5-6,NA
CSASQTVNYGYTF,TGCAGTGCTAGCCAGACGGTCAACTATGGCTACACCTTC,many,TRBJ1-2,TRBV20-1,NA
CASSVVLRLYGYTF,TGTGCCAGCAGCGTAGTTCTCAGACTATATGGCTACACCTTC,NA,TRBJ1-2,TRBV9,NA
CASSRDPAYNEQFF,TGTGCCAGCAGTAGGGACCCAGCCTACAATGAGCAGTTCTTC,NA,TRBJ2-1,TRBV12-3/TRBV12-4,NA
CASSEGLAGKDEQFF,TGTGCCAGCAGTGAGGGACTAGCGGGAAAAGATGAGCAGTTCTTC,NA,TRBJ2-1,TRBV25-1,TRBD2
CASSDARQGNTGELFF,TGTGCCAGCAGTGACGCCAGACAGGGAAACACCGGGGAGCTGTTTTTT,many,TRBJ2-2,TRBV25-1,TRBD1
CASSFRDQYYGYTF,TGTGCCAGCAGCTTCAGAGACCAATACTATGGCTACACCTTC,many,TRBJ1-2,TRBV7-2,NA
CASSLQGENYEQYF,TGTGCCAGCAGCTTACAGGGGGAGAACTACGAGCAGTACTTC,many,TRBJ2-7,TRBV11-1,TRBD1
CASSLARGVTEAFF,TGCGCCAGCAGCTTGGCCAGGGGAGTAACTGAAGCTTTCTTT,NA,TRBJ1-1,TRBV5-1,NA
CASSPRQAVGNEQFF,TGTGCCAGCTCACCCCGTCAGGCGGTAGGCAATGAGCAGTTCTTC,NA,TRBJ2-1,TRBV18,NA
CSVEDQGTPEAFF,TGCAGCGTTGAAGACCAGGGTACCCCTGAAGCTTTCTTT,many,TRBJ1-1,TRBV29-1,NA
CASSVSGSSYEQYF,TGTGCCAGCAGTGTGAGCGGGAGCTCCTACGAGCAGTACTTC,many,TRBJ2-7,TRBV11-2,TRBD2
CASNLAGRQETQYF,TGTGCCAGCAACCTAGCGGGACGTCAAGAGACCCAGTACTTC,NA,TRBJ2-5,TRBV3-1,TRBD2
CASSLEPGTIYGYTF,TGTGCCAGCAGCTTAGAACCAGGGACGATCTATGGCTACACCTTC,many,TRBJ1-2,TRBV11-3,NA
CSGTGTGRRHEQFF,TGCAGCGGTACCGGGACAGGGAGACGGCATGAGCAGTTCTTC,few,TRBJ2-1,TRBV29-1,TRBD1
CASSQGGRMVSGEQYF,TGTGCCAGCAGCCAAGGGGGGCGTATGGTGTCGGGCGAGCAGTACTTC,NA,TRBJ2-7,TRBV3-1,NA
CASRPRGVQNIQYF,TGTGCCAGCAGGCCCAGGGGCGTGCAAAACATTCAGTACTTC,once,TRBJ2-4,TRBV7-6,NA
CASSSGMWLGYEQYF,TGTGCCAGCAGTTCAGGGATGTGGCTTGGCTACGAGCAGTACTTC,many,TRBJ2-7,TRBV12-3/TRBV12-4,NA
CASGGSGQQYF,TGCGCCAGCGGCGGGTCGGGGCAGCAGTATTTT,many,TRBJ2-3,TRBV10-1,NA
CASSEANWTGLVDGYTF,TGTGCCAGCAGTGAAGCTAATTGGACAGGGCTTGTGGATGGCTACACCTTC,NA,TRBJ1-2,TRBV25-1,TRBD1
CSVEDPGRMGYTF,TGCAGCGTTGAAGATCCCGGGCGTATGGGCTACACCTTC,many,TRBJ1-2,TRBV29-1,NA
CSVEVSGNQPQHF,TGCAGCGTTGAAGTTTCGGGGAATCAGCCCCAGCATTTT,many,TRBJ1-5,TRBV29-1,NA
CASSPWREMNTEAFF,TGTGCCAGCAGTCCTTGGCGTGAAATGAACACTGAAGCTTTCTTT,NA,TRBJ1-1,TRBV6-1,NA
CASGGTGFFSNQPQHF,TGTGCCAGCGGGGGGACAGGGTTTTTTAGCAATCAGCCCCAGCATTTT,many,TRBJ1-5,TRBV2,TRBD1
CASSICDPYEQYF,TGTGCCAGTAGTATCTGTGATCCCTACGAGCAGTACTTC,many,TRBJ2-7,TRBV19,NA